A selection of T cell receptor beta chains follows, all from one sample in a study of T cell changes during pregnancy in multiple sclerosis. TCRdb's copy holds only in-frame clones and misses some; the assay was immunoSEQ multiplex PCR. This table has roughly 80,000 clones, approximately 90% appearing once. The sample consisted of peripheral blood, taken before pregnancy. The receptors come from a female donor with multiple sclerosis, enrolled in a pregnancy study. CDR3s include the opening cysteine and the closing phenylalanine or tryptophan. The D gene is left open where the match is weak. For some rows the clone size is stated as once, few or many, or as a class when expanded; others skip it.

d_gene: TRBD2
j_gene: TRBJ2-1
abundance: few
v_gene: TRBV7-2
CDR3aa: CASSFIAGEYNEQFF
CDR3nt: TGTGCCAGCAGCTTTATAGCGGGGGAGTACAATGAGCAGTTCTTC

d_gene: TRBD1
j_gene: TRBJ2-3
abundance: -
v_gene: TRBV15
CDR3aa: CATRKKGQGTDTQYF
CDR3nt: TGTGCCACCAGAAAGAAGGGACAGGGGACAGATACGCAGTATTTT

d_gene: TRBD1
j_gene: TRBJ1-1
abundance: -
v_gene: TRBV7-8
CDR3aa: CASSWTGIQGRTEAFF
CDR3nt: TGTGCCAGCAGCTGGACAGGGATCCAAGGACGCACTGAAGCTTTCTTT

d_gene: TRBD1
j_gene: TRBJ1-2
abundance: -
v_gene: TRBV9
CDR3aa: CASSVEVTGLSGYTF
CDR3nt: TGTGCCAGCAGCGTAGAGGTGACAGGGTTATCTGGCTACACCTTC

d_gene: -
j_gene: TRBJ1-5
abundance: -
v_gene: TRBV25-1
CDR3aa: CASSEFGGEDSNQPQHF
CDR3nt: TGTGCCAGCAGTGAATTCGGGGGGGAGGATAGCAATCAGCCCCAGCATTTT

d_gene: TRBD2
j_gene: TRBJ2-7
abundance: -
v_gene: TRBV6-5
CDR3aa: CASRNAGTRPYEQYF
CDR3nt: TGTGCCAGCAGGAACGCCGGGACTAGACCCTACGAGCAGTACTTC

d_gene: -
j_gene: TRBJ1-1
abundance: -
v_gene: TRBV28
CDR3aa: CASRVARNTEAFF
CDR3nt: TGTGCCAGCAGGGTGGCAAGGAACACTGAAGCTTTCTTT

d_gene: TRBD1
j_gene: TRBJ1-1
abundance: -
v_gene: TRBV14
CDR3aa: CASSQNRGLYTEAFF
CDR3nt: TGTGCCAGCAGCCAGAACAGGGGGCTGTACACTGAAGCTTTCTTT

d_gene: TRBD2
j_gene: TRBJ2-1
abundance: -
v_gene: TRBV10-2
CDR3aa: CASARGASYNEQFF
CDR3nt: TGCGCCAGCGCGCGGGGGGCCTCCTACAATGAGCAGTTCTTC

d_gene: TRBD1
j_gene: TRBJ1-5
abundance: -
v_gene: TRBV10-3
CDR3aa: CAIRGDSGSNQPQHF
CDR3nt: TGTGCCATCAGGGGGGACAGTGGGAGCAATCAGCCCCAGCATTTT

d_gene: -
j_gene: TRBJ1-4
abundance: -
v_gene: TRBV7-9
CDR3aa: CASSQDGGSTNEKLFF
CDR3nt: TGTGCCAGCAGCCAAGACGGCGGATCAACTAATGAAAAACTGTTTTTT

d_gene: TRBD1
j_gene: TRBJ2-2
abundance: -
v_gene: TRBV10-1
CDR3aa: CASSKRGQGNTGELFF
CDR3nt: TGCGCCAGCAGTAAGCGGGGACAGGGGAACACCGGGGAGCTGTTTTTT

d_gene: TRBD1
j_gene: TRBJ1-2
abundance: -
v_gene: TRBV5-1
CDR3aa: CASSLGTGGSYGYTF
CDR3nt: TGCGCCAGCAGCTTGGGGACAGGGGGCTCCTATGGCTACACCTTC

d_gene: -
j_gene: TRBJ2-7
abundance: -
v_gene: TRBV9
CDR3aa: CASSVGSSYEQYF
CDR3nt: TGTGCCAGCAGCGTAGGTAGCTCCTACGAGCAGTACTTC

d_gene: -
j_gene: TRBJ1-4
abundance: -
v_gene: TRBV6-1
CDR3aa: CASSVIGDDEKLFF
CDR3nt: TGTGCCAGCAGTGTCATAGGAGACGACGAAAAACTGTTTTTT

d_gene: TRBD1
j_gene: TRBJ1-1
abundance: -
v_gene: TRBV6-5
CDR3aa: CASITGVGFTEAFF
CDR3nt: TGTGCCAGCATTACAGGGGTTGGGTTCACTGAAGCTTTCTTT

d_gene: TRBD1
j_gene: TRBJ1-4
abundance: -
v_gene: TRBV18
CDR3aa: CASSLDRGPINEKLFF
CDR3nt: TGTGCCAGCTCACTCGACAGGGGGCCGATTAATGAAAAACTGTTTTTT

d_gene: -
j_gene: TRBJ1-2
abundance: -
v_gene: TRBV25-1
CDR3aa: CASSEPGNGANYGYTF
CDR3nt: TGTGCCAGCAGTGAACCAGGAAACGGGGCTAACTATGGCTACACCTTC

d_gene: -
j_gene: TRBJ1-1
abundance: -
v_gene: TRBV7-9
CDR3aa: CASSPPLRNTEAFF
CDR3nt: TGTGCCAGCAGCCCACCATTGAGGAACACTGAAGCTTTCTTT

d_gene: TRBD2
j_gene: TRBJ2-7
abundance: -
v_gene: TRBV5-3
CDR3aa: CARSSGLAGVTYEQYF
CDR3nt: TGTGCCAGAAGCTCGGGACTAGCGGGGGTGACCTACGAGCAGTACTTC

d_gene: -
j_gene: TRBJ2-7
abundance: -
v_gene: TRBV27
CDR3aa: CASSSDGSLIAYEQYF
CDR3nt: TGTGCCAGCAGTTCTGACGGGTCCTTAATCGCGTACGAGCAGTACTTC

d_gene: TRBD2
j_gene: TRBJ2-7
abundance: -
v_gene: TRBV9
CDR3aa: CASSSGTSGVYEQYF
CDR3nt: TGTGCCAGCAGCTCCGGAACTAGCGGGGTTTACGAGCAGTACTTC

d_gene: -
j_gene: TRBJ2-5
abundance: -
v_gene: TRBV10-2
CDR3aa: CASSEWGGGETQYF
CDR3nt: TGCGCCAGCAGTGAGTGGGGTGGAGGAGAGACCCAGTACTTC

d_gene: TRBD1
j_gene: TRBJ2-5
abundance: -
v_gene: TRBV25-1
CDR3aa: CASSESRTGGQETQYF
CDR3nt: TGTGCCAGCAGTGAATCAAGGACAGGGGGCCAAGAGACCCAGTACTTC

d_gene: TRBD1
j_gene: TRBJ2-7
abundance: -
v_gene: TRBV11-3
CDR3aa: CASSPGTDYEQYF
CDR3nt: TGTGCCAGCAGCCCGGGGACAGACTACGAGCAGTACTTC

d_gene: -
j_gene: TRBJ1-2
abundance: -
v_gene: TRBV6-5
CDR3aa: CASSYSTIGGYGYTF
CDR3nt: TGTGCCAGCAGTTACTCTACCATAGGGGGCTATGGCTACACCTTC

d_gene: -
j_gene: TRBJ1-2
abundance: -
v_gene: TRBV4-2
CDR3aa: CASSQGFGTNYGYTF
CDR3nt: TGTGCCAGCAGCCAAGGGTTCGGTACTAACTATGGCTACACCTTC

d_gene: TRBD1
j_gene: TRBJ2-2
abundance: -
v_gene: TRBV18
CDR3aa: CASSPRTGDTGELFF
CDR3nt: TGTGCCAGCTCACCACGGACAGGGGACACCGGGGAGCTGTTTTTT

d_gene: -
j_gene: TRBJ1-2
abundance: -
v_gene: TRBV18
CDR3aa: CASSPRAQRDGYTF
CDR3nt: TGTGCCAGCTCACCAAGAGCCCAGCGGGATGGCTACACCTTC

d_gene: TRBD1
j_gene: TRBJ1-5
abundance: -
v_gene: TRBV25-1
CDR3aa: CASRGTGWNQPQHF
CDR3nt: TGTGCCAGCAGGGGGACAGGTTGGAATCAGCCCCAGCATTTT

d_gene: TRBD1
j_gene: TRBJ1-6
abundance: once
v_gene: TRBV7-9
CDR3aa: CASSGQGNSPLHF
CDR3nt: TGTGCCAGCAGCGGACAGGGAAATTCACCCCTCCACTTT

d_gene: TRBD1
j_gene: TRBJ2-2
abundance: -
v_gene: TRBV7-9
CDR3aa: CASSDGTGMLFF
CDR3nt: TGTGCCAGCAGCGACGGGACAGGGATGTTGTTTTTT

d_gene: -
j_gene: TRBJ1-5
abundance: -
v_gene: TRBV11-2
CDR3aa: CASSHGASNQPQHF
CDR3nt: TGTGCCAGCAGCCACGGAGCTAGCAATCAGCCCCAGCATTTT

d_gene: -
j_gene: TRBJ2-3
abundance: -
v_gene: TRBV20-1
CDR3aa: CSARAQNTQYF
CDR3nt: TGCAGTGCTAGAGCCCAGAATACGCAGTATTTT

d_gene: TRBD1
j_gene: TRBJ2-5
abundance: -
v_gene: TRBV15
CDR3aa: CATSNEYRGRETQYF
CDR3nt: TGTGCCACCAGCAACGAATACAGGGGTCGAGAGACCCAGTACTTC

d_gene: TRBD1
j_gene: TRBJ1-3
abundance: -
v_gene: TRBV7-9
CDR3aa: CASSPGTGYPPGNTIYF
CDR3nt: TGTGCCAGCAGCCCCGGGACAGGGTACCCACCTGGAAACACCATATATTTT

d_gene: TRBD1
j_gene: TRBJ1-4
abundance: -
v_gene: TRBV5-1
CDR3aa: CASSRFGTGNTNEKLFF
CDR3nt: TGCGCCAGCAGCCGCTTCGGGACAGGGAATACTAATGAAAAACTGTTTTTT

d_gene: -
j_gene: TRBJ1-1
abundance: once
v_gene: TRBV30
CDR3aa: CAWSVLGGQNTEAFF
CDR3nt: TGTGCCTGGAGTGTACTAGGGGGACAGAACACTGAAGCTTTCTTT

d_gene: -
j_gene: TRBJ2-3
abundance: -
v_gene: TRBV19
CDR3aa: CASSIGRVRNTDTQYF
CDR3nt: TGTGCCAGTAGTATAGGTCGGGTCCGCAACACAGATACGCAGTATTTT

d_gene: TRBD1
j_gene: TRBJ2-5
abundance: -
v_gene: TRBV6-1
CDR3aa: CASSGSGGLETQYF
CDR3nt: TGTGCCAGCAGTGGGTCAGGGGGCTTAGAGACCCAGTACTTC

d_gene: TRBD1
j_gene: TRBJ2-6
abundance: -
v_gene: TRBV7-8
CDR3aa: CASSYPGTGVSGANVLTF
CDR3nt: TGTGCCAGCAGCTACCCCGGGACAGGGGTCTCTGGGGCCAACGTCCTGACTTTC

d_gene: TRBD1
j_gene: TRBJ1-2
abundance: -
v_gene: TRBV4-1
CDR3aa: CASSQDSPLIGGSYGYTF
CDR3nt: TGCGCCAGCAGCCAAGATAGCCCCCTCATAGGGGGCTCCTATGGCTACACCTTC

d_gene: TRBD2
j_gene: TRBJ2-7
abundance: -
v_gene: TRBV4-2
CDR3aa: CASSQVVGTSGDEQYF
CDR3nt: TGTGCCAGCAGCCAAGTTGTCGGGACTAGCGGGGACGAGCAGTACTTC

d_gene: -
j_gene: TRBJ2-7
abundance: -
v_gene: TRBV2
CDR3aa: CASSSQSGMTYEQYF
CDR3nt: TGTGCCAGCAGTTCTCAGTCAGGTATGACCTACGAGCAGTACTTC

d_gene: TRBD2
j_gene: TRBJ2-6
abundance: -
v_gene: TRBV5-6
CDR3aa: CASSWGGNQGISGANVLTF
CDR3nt: TGTGCCAGCAGCTGGGGGGGGAACCAGGGAATCTCTGGGGCCAACGTCCTGACTTTC

d_gene: TRBD2
j_gene: TRBJ2-5
abundance: -
v_gene: TRBV13
CDR3aa: CASSMTSGGVETQYF
CDR3nt: TGTGCCAGCAGCATGACTAGCGGGGGGGTAGAGACCCAGTACTTC